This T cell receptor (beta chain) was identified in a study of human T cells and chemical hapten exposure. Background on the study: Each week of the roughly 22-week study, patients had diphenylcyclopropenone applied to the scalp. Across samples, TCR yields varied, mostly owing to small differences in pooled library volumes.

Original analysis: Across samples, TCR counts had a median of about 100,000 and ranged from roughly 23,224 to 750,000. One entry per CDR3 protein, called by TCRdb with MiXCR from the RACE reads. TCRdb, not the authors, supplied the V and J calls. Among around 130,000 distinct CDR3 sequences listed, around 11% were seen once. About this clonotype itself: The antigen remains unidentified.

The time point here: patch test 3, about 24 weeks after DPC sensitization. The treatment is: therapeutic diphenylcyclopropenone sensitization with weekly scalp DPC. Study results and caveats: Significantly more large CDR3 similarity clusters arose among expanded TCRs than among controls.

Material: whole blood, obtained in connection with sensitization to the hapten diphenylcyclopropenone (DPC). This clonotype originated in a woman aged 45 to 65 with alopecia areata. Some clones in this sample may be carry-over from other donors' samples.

CDR3 protein: CASSLLQGAGTEAFF. CDR3 DNA sequence: TGTGCCAGCAGCTTGCTCCAGGGGGCGGGCACTGAAGCTTTCTTT. This chain uses TRBV5-6 with TRBJ1-1, with 8 nucleotides matching TRBD1. J was trimmed by 4 bases and V by 1 base; bases with no gene match: 6. The CDR3 length is 15 residues. Germline CDR1 reads SGHDT; CDR2 reads YYEEEE.